These 20 T cell receptor beta chains share one sample of origin, sequenced in a study of beta chain features in type 1 diabetes (dated by TCRdb to the late 2010s). General findings and caveats noted by the study authors: In all four CD4+ subsets, TCRB CDR3 length was moderately but significantly shorter in type 1 diabetes patients.

No cognate antigen is known for these TCRs. The library was prepared using the immunoSEQ multiplex PCR assay. All of the isolated RNA was reverse transcribed with the High Capacity cDNA Reverse Transcription Kit, so expressed TCRB transcripts were sequenced. TCRdb took over this immuneACCESS table, retaining in-frame rearrangements with V and J assigned. Such tables are incomplete; in checked studies, under half of the missing clones stem from an unresolved V gene, and the remainder is unexplained. The sample table contains fewer than 55,000 clones; only one count was recorded for over 40% of them. The top ten hold about 1.5% of the sample. The specimen was Tregs from blood. In light of the paper, this sample's cell subset or site label describes: regulatory CD4+ T cells. The receptors were sampled from a man aged 25 to 45 with type 1 diabetes.

The chain is built from TRBV29-1 and TRBJ1-4; D perhaps matches TRBD1 (6 bases). Germline V lookup: CDR1 SQVTM, CDR2 ANQGSEA. The CDR3 covers 12 residues. V lost 8 bases and J 8 bases, leaving 15 bases between the germline ends. CDR3 sequence reads: CSTRSQGEKLFF. The CDR3 DNA follows: TGCAGCACCAGAAGCCAGGGGGAAAAACTGTTTTTT.

The chain links TRBV7-2 to TRBJ1-2, with D perhaps matching TRBD1 (6 bases). The CDR3 is 14 residues long. V was shortened by 5 bases and J by 2 bases, with 12 bases between the two germline ends. The germline CDR1 and CDR2 sequences are SGHTA and FQGNSA. The CDR3 DNA follows: TGTGCCAGCAGCACACAGACAGGAAACTATGGCTACACCTTC. Translating gives CASSTQTGNYGYTF.

The J gene is TRBJ2-2, the V gene TRBV6-6, with a tentative D call TRBD2 (6 bases). Looked up from germline, CDR1 is MNHNY and CDR2 is SVGAGI (reference sequence). V was pared by 0 bases and J by 5 bases, with 13 bases between. The length of the CDR3 is 16 residues. The CDR3 is CASSYSIAGRTGELFF. Written as DNA, the CDR3 is TGTGCCAGCAGTTACTCGATAGCAGGGAGGACCGGGGAGCTGTTTTTT.

The genes are TRBV7-2 and TRBJ2-5, with TRBD2 matching 7 bases. Germline CDR1 is SGHTA and CDR2 is FQGNSA. Trimming at V came to 5 bases and at J to 7 bases, leaving 10 bases not matched to a gene. The CDR3 totals 14 residues. CDR3 protein: CASSLTSDLGTQYF. CDR3 nucleotide sequence: TGTGCCAGCAGCCTAACTAGCGATTTGGGGACCCAGTACTTC. The full variable domain, completed using reference TRBV7-2 and TRBJ2-5, is GAGVSQSPSNKVTEKGKDVELRCDPISGHTALYWYRQSLGQGLEFLIYFQGNSAPDKSGLPSDRFSAERTGGSVSTLTIQRTQQEDSAVYLCASSLTSDLGTQYFGPGTRLLVL.

The rearrangement uses TRBV28 and TRBJ2-3; the match to TRBD1 covers 7 bases. Germline V gives CDR1 MDHEN, CDR2 SYDVKM. There are 13 residues in the CDR3. After removal of 4 bases from V and 8 bases from J, the junction contained 6 bases not matched to a gene. The CDR3, as DNA: TGTGCCAGCAGTTCGACAGGGATGGGTACGCAGTATTTT. Amino acids: CASSSTGMGTQYF.

The rearrangement links TRBV7-2 to TRBJ2-1; perhaps TRBD2 as D (6 bases). Looked up from germline, CDR1 is SGHTA and CDR2 is FQGNSA. CDR3 length: 16 residues. V lost 5 bases to trimming and J lost 4 bases, with 18 bases between them. CDR3 sequence reads: CASSVGWEVLYNEQFF. The CDR3 nucleotides are TGTGCCAGCAGCGTCGGTTGGGAGGTTCTTTACAATGAGCAGTTCTTC.

The chain carries TRBV5-1 and TRBJ2-1, with 7 bases identical to TRBD2. Germline V gene data show CDR1 as SGHRS and CDR2 as YFSETQ. This CDR3 spans 14 amino acids. The J segment lost 8 bases and the V segment lost 1 base, leaving 6 bases of the junction unmatched. For the CDR3, the DNA is TGCGCCAGCAGCTTGTTCCAGCGGGAAGATGAGCAGTTCTTC. This sequence encodes CASSLFQREDEQFF. The full variable domain, rest sourced from reference TRBV5-1 and TRBJ2-1, is KAGVTQTPRYLIKTRGQQVTLSCSPISGHRSVSWYQQTPGQGLQFLFEYFSETQRNKGNFPGRFSGRQFSNSRSEMNVSTLELGDSALYLCASSLFQREDEQFFGPGTRLTVL.

V and J are TRBV7-3 and TRBJ2-1, with D possibly matching TRBD2 (6 bases). V dropped 1 base and J dropped 3 bases, with 7 bases sitting between them. The CDR3 totals 14 residues. CDR1 and CDR2 (germline): SGHTA, FQGTGA. This CDR3 reads CASSLMRDYNEQFF. For the CDR3, the DNA is TGTGCCAGCAGCTTAATGCGGGACTACAATGAGCAGTTCTTC.

The sample holds one count of this clone. DNA for the CDR3: TGTGCCAGCAGCTTACTTCCCGGGACAGAAGCCTACGAGCAGTACTTC. This codes for CASSLLPGTEAYEQYF. The gene calls are TRBV7-9 and TRBJ2-7; 7 positions match TRBD1. The germline V gene has CDR1 SEHNR and CDR2 FQNEAQ (reference sequence). V gave up 2 bases and J gave up 2 bases; unmatched junction bases: 9. The CDR3 extends over 16 amino acids.

The rearrangement links TRBV6-6 to TRBJ2-7, with a possible D match to TRBD2 (5 bases). The CDR3 runs to 13 residues. V lost 9 bases, J lost 2 bases, and 14 bases lay in between. Looked up from germline, CDR1 is MNHNY and CDR2 is SVGAGI (reference sequence). For the CDR3, the DNA is TGTGCCAGTTGGACTCCCGGGGCCTACGAGCAGTACTTC. The encoded protein is CASWTPGAYEQYF.

The table lists this clone with a few counts. This sequence joins TRBV9 and TRBJ1-5, with 7 bases fitting TRBD1. The CDR3 sequence is 15 residues long. Unmatched junction bases numbered 4, after V lost 2 bases and J lost 2 bases. Germline V gives CDR1 SGDLS, CDR2 YYNGEE. The CDR3 reads CASSVGQGGNQPQHF. The DNA of the CDR3 is TGTGCCAGCAGCGTGGGGCAGGGGGGCAATCAGCCCCAGCATTTT.

The V and J genes are TRBV28 and TRBJ2-7, with TRBD1 as a possible D gene (5 bases). The CDR3 is made up of 14 amino acids. Germline-derived CDR1 and CDR2 are MDHEN and SYDVKM. Between the trimmed V and J ends, which lost 3 bases and 3 bases, there was a span of 12 bases. The CDR3 reads CASSLTSRDYEQYF. DNA for the CDR3: TGTGCCAGCAGTTTGACGTCCAGGGACTACGAGCAGTACTTC.

V and J are TRBV4-3 and TRBJ1-2; D gene ambiguous. V was trimmed by 4 bases and J by 4 bases, leaving 16 bases between them. CDR3 length equals 15 residues. Germline CDR1 LGHNA, CDR2 YSLEER. The CDR3 loop reads CASSLLGGVGYGYTF. CDR3 coding DNA: TGCGCCAGCAGCCTCCTAGGCGGGGTCGGCTATGGCTACACCTTC.

The chain carries TRBV6-1 and TRBJ2-3; D perhaps matches TRBD2 (7 bases). Trimming stripped 8 bases from V and 2 bases from J, with 17 bases between. Germline lookup yields CDR1 MNHNS and CDR2 SASEGT. This CDR3 is 15 amino acids long. Here the CDR3 reads CASALLRGATDTQYF. The DNA of the CDR3 is TGTGCCAGCGCCTTACTCCGGGGGGCCACAGATACGCAGTATTTT.

The chain combines TRBV7-8 with TRBJ2-2, with 7 bases fitting TRBD2. CDR1 is SGHVS, CDR2 FQNEAQ, per germline. After removal of 0 bases from V and 3 bases from J, the junction contained 16 bases not matched to a gene. This CDR3 is 20 amino acids long. The CDR3 sequence: CASSLARGTNGRRDTGELFF. The DNA of the CDR3 is TGTGCCAGCAGCTTAGCTCGGGGGACTAACGGGAGGCGGGACACCGGGGAGCTGTTTTTT.

V gene TRBV28 combines with J gene TRBJ2-7; 9 nucleotides line up with TRBD2. The CDR3 totals 16 residues. Per germline, CDR1 MDHEN and CDR2 SYDVKM. The J segment lost 5 bases and the V segment lost 4 bases, leaving 12 bases of the junction unmatched. The CDR3 sequence is CASSSLAGGPMNEQYF. Written as DNA, the CDR3 is TGTGCCAGCAGTTCACTGGCGGGAGGGCCGATGAACGAGCAGTACTTC.

V gene TRBV19 combines with J gene TRBJ2-1; 13 bases map to TRBD2. Germline V gene data show CDR1 as LNHDA and CDR2 as SQIVND (reference sequence). With 6 bases clipped from V and 5 bases from J, the junction kept 16 bases outside the gene matches. This CDR3 is 19 amino acids long. CDR3 region: CASSLDPGLAGEKHNEQFF. The CDR3 region has the DNA TGTGCCAGTAGCTTAGACCCCGGACTAGCGGGAGAAAAGCACAATGAGCAGTTCTTC.

The chain joins TRBV25-1 to TRBJ2-7; 9 bases agree with TRBD1. This CDR3 has 15 residues. The J segment lost 2 bases and the V segment lost 5 bases, leaving 7 bases of the junction unmatched. Germline V gene lookup returns CDR1 MGHDK and CDR2 SYGVNS. The CDR3 nucleotides read TGTGCCAGCAGTAATCCGGGACAGGGTCCCTACGAGCAGTACTTC. Its translation is CASSNPGQGPYEQYF.

The chain employs TRBV7-2 and TRBJ1-4; D gene uncertain. This CDR3 comprises 16 residues. From germline, CDR1 is SGHTA and CDR2 FQGNSA. V gave up 3 bases and J gave up 2 bases, with 13 bases separating them. The CDR3 loop is CASSLGLTRTNEKLFF. The CDR3 DNA reads as TGTGCCAGCAGCTTGGGTCTGACACGGACTAATGAAAAACTGTTTTTT.

The CDR3: CASSRQGRELNTGELFF. As DNA, the CDR3 is TGTGCCAGCAGCCGTCAAGGGCGGGAGTTAAACACCGGGGAGCTGTTTTTT. The chain joins TRBV4-2 to TRBJ2-2; 7 nucleotides match TRBD2. V dropped 4 bases and J dropped 2; count of bases not matched to a gene: 10. CDR3 length equals 17 residues. From germline, CDR1 is LGHNA and CDR2 YNFKEQ.